This entry is about one T cell receptor (beta chain). The target antigen is unknown. These data are taken from a study of T-cell memory formation after mild COVID-19. Study outcomes and limitations: CD4/CD8 balance characterized clones contracting day 15 to 85, and CD4+ skew characterized later expanders. Memory sampled before infection contained some responding clones, suggesting cross-reactive memory joined. Largely, contracting CD4+ clones fell within CM and EM, and contracting CD8+ clones within EMRA.

Germline CDR1 is SGHDN and CDR2 is FVKESK. The CDR3 runs 12 residues. Trimming pared 9 bases from V and 1 base from J, leaving 9 bases between. 5'RACE primed from the constant segment yielded TCR alpha and TCR beta cDNA libraries bearing sample barcodes and UMIs. TCRdb analysed the 5' RACE reads with MiXCR anew, one entry per CDR3 protein. The top ten hold approximately 3% of the sample, which has under 250,000 distinct CDR3 sequences, approximately 10% seen once. The TCR was taken from a man between 18 and 29 years old who had mild COVID-19 (a few samples of this study predate the infection). Cell type and time point are not known. This chain joins TRBV14 and TRBJ2-5; D possibly corresponds to TRBD2 (6 bases). The sequenced sample was PBMCs or a T cell subset sorted from them (not recorded which). Written as DNA, the CDR3 is TGTGCCAGTCGCGGGACCCAAGAGACCCAGTACTTC. Protein product: CASRGTQETQYF.